These 21 T cell receptor beta chains came from one sample sequenced in a study of PD-1 blockade in classical Hodgkin lymphoma. Each patient's relapse followed autologous stem cell transplantation, and brentuximab vedotin exposure varied. The table came from immunoSEQ multiplex PCR; TCRdb's copy has only in-frame clones and leaves some out. This table holds roughly 42,000 clones, around 71% found once. The starting material was peripheral blood mononuclear cells (PBMCs), obtained at baseline. These receptors originate from a human donor with classical Hodgkin lymphoma.

The chain is built from TRBV7-2 and TRBJ2-7; tentatively, D is TRBD1 (5 bases). The CDR3 extends over 15 amino acids. Germline V CDR1 and CDR2: SGHTA, FQGNSA. The ends were cut back, 5 bases at V and 2 bases at J, with 16 bases in the middle. This CDR3 is CASSIQGAGTYEQYF. The CDR3 region has the DNA TGTGCCAGCAGCATCCAAGGGGCAGGGACCTACGAGCAGTACTTC.

The V gene is TRBV7-9, the J gene TRBJ1-2; D is perhaps TRBD1 (5 bases). Trimming left V 1 base short and J 10 bases short, with 13 bases between. Per germline, CDR1 SEHNR and CDR2 FQNEAQ (reference sequence). The CDR3 has 13 amino acids. CDR3 nucleotide sequence: TGTGCCAGCAGCTTAGATGTCAGGGTCCCCTACACCTTC. Protein product: CASSLDVRVPYTF.

The CDR3 sequence: CASSLVSGGINYGYTF. The CDR3 nucleotides are TGTGCCAGCAGCTTAGTGTCGGGTGGGATTAACTATGGCTACACCTTC. This chain links TRBV7-8 with TRBJ1-2, with D uncertain. V shed 1 base and J shed 1 base, with 13 bases lying between them. The CDR3 has 16 amino acids. Germline assignment: CDR1 SGHVS and CDR2 FQNEAQ.

This rearrangement joins TRBV11-2 to TRBJ2-7, with D maybe TRBD1 (5 bases). CDR1 and CDR2 (germline): SGHAT, FQNNGV. There are 13 residues in the CDR3. V lost 4 bases and J 5 bases, leaving 12 bases between the germline ends. The CDR3 DNA reads TGTGCCAGCAGCTCAGATAGGGGTAACGAGCAGTACTTC. It codes for CASSSDRGNEQYF.

This chain connects TRBV9 to TRBJ1-2, with no clear D. The CDR3 runs 12 residues. Per germline, CDR1 SGDLS and CDR2 YYNGEE. V was clipped by 3 bases and J by 7 bases, with 10 bases between them. The CDR3: CASSATVGGYTF. The CDR3 DNA reads TGTGCCAGCAGCGCCACGGTTGGTGGCTACACCTTC.

The chain links TRBV14 to TRBJ1-1; no clear D. V was cut by 2 bases and J by 5 bases, with 9 bases left in between. Per germline, CDR1 SGHDN and CDR2 FVKESK. CDR3 length equals 13 residues. CDR3 in amino acids: CASSQTLWTEAFF. Here the CDR3 DNA reads TGTGCCAGCAGCCAAACCCTGTGGACTGAAGCTTTCTTT.

The rearrangement joins TRBV9 to TRBJ2-5, with 8 bases aligning to TRBD1. Germline CDR1 reads SGDLS; CDR2 reads YYNGEE. The CDR3 is 15 amino acids. The ends lost 4 bases at V and 5 bases at J; junction bases unmatched: 10. The CDR3 DNA is TGTGCCAGCAGCCCTCACAGGGACAGGCGGGAGACCCAGTACTTC. It codes for CASSPHRDRRETQYF.

The rearrangement joins TRBV30 to TRBJ2-7; D not resolved. This CDR3 has 12 residues. Germline V gene lookup returns CDR1 GTSNPN and CDR2 SVGIG (reference sequence). V lost 4 bases to trimming and J lost 1 base, with 8 bases between them. The CDR3: CAWNYGSYEQYF. In DNA form, the CDR3 reads TGTGCCTGGAACTATGGTTCCTACGAGCAGTACTTC.

This clone came up a few times. This chain joins TRBV25-1 and TRBJ1-1, with D uncertain. The V end was cut by 4 bases, the J end by 1 base, with 10 bases between. The CDR3 contains 14 residues. Germline assignment: CDR1 MGHDK and CDR2 SYGVNS. CDR3: CASSGLGRNTEAFF. CDR3 coding DNA: TGTGCCAGCAGTGGACTCGGACGGAACACTGAAGCTTTCTTT.

Judged by abundance, this clone is medium-sized. The chain is built from TRBV6-5 and TRBJ2-3; 9 bases map to TRBD1. Germline CDR1 and CDR2: MNHEY and SVGAGI. Trimming at V came to 2 bases and at J to 6 bases, leaving 6 bases not matched to a gene. This CDR3 has 15 amino acids. The CDR3 sequence: CASSYTGGGPDTQYF. The CDR3 DNA follows: TGTGCCAGCAGTTACACAGGGGGCGGCCCCGATACGCAGTATTTT.

The rearrangement links TRBV9 to TRBJ1-5, with TRBD1 as a possible D gene (6 bases). The V gene lost 0 bases and the J gene lost 7 bases, with 11 bases spanning the gap. CDR3 length equals 14 residues. The germline V gene encodes CDR1 SGDLS and CDR2 YYNGEE. CDR3: CASSVGQGIQPQHF. Here the CDR3 DNA reads TGTGCCAGCAGCGTAGGGCAGGGGATACAGCCCCAGCATTTT.

CDR3 DNA sequence: TGTGCCAGCTCGCGATCCCCGGGACTAGCGGGGGGGTCAGATACGCAGTATTTT. Residues: CASSRSPGLAGGSDTQYF. The chain links TRBV18 to TRBJ2-3, with 16 positions matching TRBD2. The CDR3 covers 18 residues. V lost 6 bases and J lost 4; bases outside the gene matches: 10. Germline CDR1 reads KGHSH; CDR2 reads LQKENI.

This clone was detected only a few times. This chain uses TRBV7-2 with TRBJ2-3, with D unclear. This CDR3 is built from 12 residues. V shed 4 bases and J shed 5 bases, with 7 bases lying between them. Germline V lookup: CDR1 SGHTA, CDR2 FQGNSA. CDR3 protein: CASSSPLDTQYF. The CDR3 nucleotides read TGTGCCAGCAGCTCGCCACTAGATACGCAGTATTTT.

This chain links TRBV5-1 with TRBJ2-5, with 11 bases that match TRBD2. The V gene's germline CDR1 is SGHRS and CDR2 YFSETQ. Trimming cost V 4 bases and J 4 bases; bases outside gene matches: 6. CDR3 length: 15 amino acids. The CDR3 region is CASSAGGTSGETQYF. The CDR3 nucleotides read TGCGCCAGCAGCGCGGGAGGGACTAGCGGAGAGACCCAGTACTTC.

This chain links TRBV7-9 with TRBJ1-5; tentatively, D is TRBD1 (5 bases). Trimming took 1 base from V and 4 from J, leaving 11 bases between them. The germline V gene has CDR1 SEHNR and CDR2 FQNEAQ (reference sequence). The CDR3 covers 15 residues. The CDR3 DNA sequence: TGTGCCAGCAGCTTAGGGGGGGGAGCGAATCAGCCCCAGCATTTT. It encodes CASSLGGGANQPQHF.

This clone ranks as medium-sized (0.01 to 0.1%). This rearrangement joins TRBV5-1 to TRBJ2-2; TRBD2 aligns across 12 bases. Per germline, CDR1 SGHRS and CDR2 YFSETQ. This CDR3 comprises 15 residues. Trimming cost V 6 bases and J 5 bases; bases outside gene matches: 5. CDR3 in DNA: TGCGCCAGCACCCTAGCGGGGGGGCTGACCGGGGAGCTGTTTTTT. It is translated as CASTLAGGLTGELFF.

This clone was observed a few times. The DNA for the CDR3 is TGCGCCAGCAGCTCCGGGACTAGCGGTTACAATGAGCAGTTCTTC. The encoded protein is CASSSGTSGYNEQFF. The rearrangement uses TRBV5-1 and TRBJ2-1; 11 bases align to TRBD2. This CDR3 is 15 amino acids long. V lost 3 bases, J lost 4 bases, and 3 bases stayed unmatched. The germline V gene encodes CDR1 SGHRS and CDR2 YFSETQ.

CDR3 protein: CASSQDRGGGSYGYTF. In DNA form, the CDR3 reads TGTGCCAGCAGCCAAGATCGGGGGGGAGGATCATATGGCTACACCTTC. The chain uses TRBV4-2 and TRBJ1-2, with TRBD1 as a possible D gene (5 bases). V was trimmed by 0 bases and J by 5 bases, leaving 16 bases between them. The germline V gene encodes CDR1 LGHNA and CDR2 YNFKEQ. This CDR3 is built from 16 residues.

This chain uses TRBV7-9 with TRBJ2-4; 9 bases fit TRBD2. The ends lost 1 base at V and 0 bases at J; junction bases unmatched: 10. The CDR3 covers 19 residues. The germline V gene has CDR1 SEHNR and CDR2 FQNEAQ (reference sequence). The CDR3 here is CASSLGLGSGSLAKNIQYF. CDR3 sequence (DNA): TGTGCCAGCAGCTTAGGTCTAGGTAGCGGGAGTCTAGCCAAAAACATTCAGTACTTC. Combining the CDR3 with reference TRBV7-9 and TRBJ2-4 gives the whole variable domain DTGVSQNPRHKITKRGQNVTFRCDPISEHNRLYWYRQTLGQGPEFLTYFQNEAQLEKSRLLSDRFSAERPKGSFSTLEIQRTEQGDSAMYLCASSLGLGSGSLAKNIQYFGAGTRLSVL.

In the case of this clone: The junction shows a germline mismatch at one end, possibly a read error. The gene calls are TRBV7-8 and TRBJ2-7; D remains unclear. The CDR3 is made up of 11 amino acids. Germline V gene lookup returns CDR1 SGHVS and CDR2 FQNEAQ. The CDR3 here is CASSLGTWADF. Here the CDR3 DNA reads TGTGCCAGCAGCTTAGGAACCTGGGCGGACTTC. The variable domain in full, completed from reference TRBV7-8 and TRBJ2-7, reads GAGVSQSPRYKVAKRGQDVALRCDPISGHVSLFWYQQALGQGPEFLTYFQNEAQLDKSGLPSDRFFAERPEGSVSTLKIQRTQQEDSAVYLCASSLGTWADFGPGTRLTVT.

The chain recombines TRBV6-5 with TRBJ1-1; D is undetermined. From germline, CDR1 is MNHEY and CDR2 SVGAGI. V gave up 7 bases and J gave up 4 bases, with 13 bases separating them. The CDR3 runs 13 residues. The CDR3 here is CASTFGLSTEAFF. The DNA for the CDR3 is TGTGCCAGCACGTTCGGATTGAGCACTGAAGCTTTCTTT.